A single sample gave rise to the 29 T cell receptor beta chains below, sequenced in a study of cytomegalovirus exposure and HLA in healthy donors. With 60 Vbeta and 13 Jbeta primers, the PCR was carried out. This table comes from immunoSEQ multiplex PCR, and its TCRdb copy is limited to in-frame clones, with some not included. The data contain 100,000 to 120,000 clones, just under 80% of them singletons. Material: PBMCs. The receptors come from a male donor in good health and CMV-seronegative.

The chain couples TRBV10-3 to TRBJ1-5, with D hard to call. This CDR3 is built from 14 residues. Germline V gives CDR1 ENHRY, CDR2 SYGVKD. V was clipped by 10 bases and J by 7 bases, with 20 bases between them. CDR3 DNA sequence: TGTGCCACGCACTTCGAGGCCGCGGGGCAGCCCCAGCATTTT. Translating it yields CATHFEAAGQPQHF.

V is TRBV15 and J is TRBJ1-1, with 7 bases identical to TRBD1. V gave up 5 bases and J gave up 0 bases; unmatched junction bases: 9. Germline V gene data show CDR1 as LNHNV and CDR2 as YYDKDF (reference sequence). This CDR3 is built from 16 residues. In nucleotides, the CDR3 is TGTGCCACCAGCGGGGACCGGGACAGCCTGAACACTGAAGCTTTCTTT. Protein: CATSGDRDSLNTEAFF.

V is TRBV13 and J is TRBJ2-7; 10 bases agree with TRBD2. The length of the CDR3 is 16 residues. From germline, CDR1 is PRHDT and CDR2 FYEKMQ (reference sequence). V was clipped by 4 bases and J by 2 bases; unmatched bases: 8. In nucleotides, the CDR3 is TGTGCCAGCAGCTCTAGGACTAGCGGTCGAACCTACGAGCAGTACTTC. Translated, it gives CASSSRTSGRTYEQYF.

This clone was seen once. V usage is TRBV10-3 and J usage is TRBJ2-1; 8 bases line up with TRBD1. The germline CDR1 and CDR2 sequences are ENHRY and SYGVKD. The CDR3 length is 12 residues. V was pared by 11 bases and J by 6 bases, with 6 bases of the junction left unmatched. The CDR3, as DNA: TGTGCCCTCGGACAGGGCGGCAATGAGCAGTTCTTC. Translating it yields CALGQGGNEQFF.

The chain has TRBV5-1 and TRBJ2-7, with TRBD2 identical over 8 bases. The trim removed 5 bases at V and 3 bases at J, leaving 7 bases unmatched. CDR1 and CDR2 (germline): SGHRS, YFSETQ. The CDR3 is 14 residues long. The CDR3 DNA sequence: TGCGCCAGCAGTGCGGCGGGAGGTTACTACGAGCAGTACTTC. Translated: CASSAAGGYYEQYF. Looking up the rest from reference TRBV5-1 and TRBJ2-7 gives the full variable domain: KAGVTQTPRYLIKTRGQQVTLSCSPISGHRSVSWYQQTPGQGLQFLFEYFSETQRNKGNFPGRFSGRQFSNSRSEMNVSTLELGDSALYLCASSAAGGYYEQYFGPGTRLTVT.

In this sample, this clone turned up a few times. The chain has TRBV5-6 and TRBJ2-1; a possible D gene is TRBD1 (5 bases). Trimming shortened V by 0 bases and J by 3 bases, and 10 bases separated the two germline ends. This CDR3 has 15 residues. From germline, CDR1 is SGHDT and CDR2 YYEEEE. The CDR3 protein is CASSLVQVDYNEQFF. DNA for the CDR3: TGTGCCAGCAGCTTGGTACAGGTCGACTACAATGAGCAGTTCTTC. Drawing the rest from reference TRBV5-6 and TRBJ2-1, the complete variable domain is DAGVTQSPTHLIKTRGQQVTLRCSPKSGHDTVSWYQQALGQGPQFIFQYYEEEERQRGNFPDRFSGHQFPNYSSELNVNALLLGDSALYLCASSLVQVDYNEQFFGPGTRLTVL.

This chain links TRBV4-1 with TRBJ2-7; 7 nucleotides agree with TRBD1. This CDR3 contains 15 residues. The V gene's germline CDR1 is MGHRA and CDR2 YSYEKL. The ends lost 3 bases at V and 4 bases at J; junction bases unmatched: 9. The CDR3 sequence is CASSHSVGGDYEQYF. The CDR3, as DNA: TGCGCCAGCAGCCATTCGGTAGGGGGCGATTACGAGCAGTACTTC.

The rearrangement links TRBV30 to TRBJ2-6, with unresolved D. The CDR3 runs 13 residues. Germline CDR1 reads GTSNPN; CDR2 reads SVGIG (reference sequence). Trimming took off 3 bases at V and 0 bases at J, with 3 bases between the two ends. The DNA for the CDR3 is TGTGCCTGGAGGAGCTCTGGGGCCAACGTCCTGACTTTC. Its translation is CAWRSSGANVLTF.

V gene TRBV7-3 combines with J gene TRBJ2-1; 9 positions match TRBD2. With V trimmed by 5 bases and J by 5 bases, 10 bases remained unmatched. The CDR3 spans 16 residues. Germline V gene sequence: CDR1 SGHTA, CDR2 FQGTGA. The CDR3 coding sequence is TGTGCCAGCAGCCTTATAGCGGGAGTCCCCAACAATGAGCAGTTCTTC. Translating it yields CASSLIAGVPNNEQFF.

This clone showed up just once. The chain carries TRBV25-1 and TRBJ2-5; 10 positions agree with TRBD2. CDR3 length equals 15 residues. The germline CDR1 and CDR2 sequences are MGHDK and SYGVNS. V dropped 4 bases and J dropped 5; count of bases not matched to a gene: 7. The CDR3 loop is CASSVRASGSETQYF. In DNA form, the CDR3 reads TGTGCCAGCAGTGTACGGGCTAGCGGGAGTGAGACCCAGTACTTC. Complete variable domain (other parts from reference TRBV25-1 and TRBJ2-5): EADIYQTPRYLVIGTGKKITLECSQTMGHDKMYWYQQDPGMELHLIHYSYGVNSTEKGDLSSESTVSRIRTEHFPLTLESARPSHTSQYLCASSVRASGSETQYFGPGTRLLVL.

This chain joins TRBV4-3 and TRBJ2-5, with a possible D match to TRBD1 (6 bases). V lost 3 bases and J 4 bases, leaving 15 bases between the germline ends. Per the germline V gene, CDR1 is LGHNA and CDR2 is YSLEER. The CDR3 is 15 amino acids. CDR3 sequence reads: CASSQWGQPLETQYF. Written as DNA, the CDR3 is TGCGCCAGCAGCCAGTGGGGACAACCGTTAGAGACCCAGTACTTC.

The chain couples TRBV5-1 to TRBJ1-2, with a weak D call TRBD1 (5 bases). Germline values: CDR1 SGHRS, CDR2 YFSETQ. Deletions cut 3 bases from V and 4 bases from J, with 16 bases between. The CDR3 runs to 15 residues. CDR3 nucleotides: TGCGCCAGCAGCTGGACGGCCCGGGGGGGCTATGGCTACACCTTC. Its protein product is CASSWTARGGYGYTF.

V gene TRBV5-6 combines with J gene TRBJ2-7, with D possibly being TRBD2 (6 bases). Germline loops: CDR1 SGHDT, CDR2 YYEEEE. This CDR3 has 14 amino acids. V was trimmed by 2 bases and J by 6 bases, leaving 15 bases between them. CDR3 residues: CASSFELGGLEQYF. The CDR3 DNA follows: TGTGCCAGCAGCTTTGAACTAGGAGGGCTCGAGCAGTACTTC.

The chain joins TRBV5-1 to TRBJ1-1; D unresolved. CDR3 length: 15 amino acids. Germline assignment: CDR1 SGHRS and CDR2 YFSETQ. Trimming stripped 1 base from V and 5 bases from J, with 15 bases between. The CDR3 coding sequence is TGCGCCAGCAGCTTGAGTGCCGGGTTCGGGACTGAAGCTTTCTTT. Translating gives CASSLSAGFGTEAFF.

V usage is TRBV18 and J usage is TRBJ2-7, with 9 bases that match TRBD1. V lost 2 bases and J lost 5; bases outside the gene matches: 4. The germline V gene encodes CDR1 KGHSH and CDR2 LQKENI. The CDR3 loop spans 14 amino acids. CDR3 sequence: CASSPRTGEDEQYF. In DNA, the CDR3 is TGTGCCAGCTCACCAAGGACAGGGGAGGACGAGCAGTACTTC.

This chain uses TRBV11-3 with TRBJ1-1; TRBD1 is a possible D gene (5 bases). V was cut by 5 bases and J by 4 bases, with 23 bases left in between. Germline V gene data show CDR1 as SGHNT and CDR2 as YENEEA. CDR3 size: 17 residues. The CDR3 coding sequence is TGTGCCAGCAGCCGTATACTTGGAGGGGCCCCAGCCACTGAAGCTTTCTTT. Amino acid sequence: CASSRILGGAPATEAFF.

The V gene is TRBV6-4, the J gene TRBJ2-2; tentative D call: TRBD1 (5 bases). This CDR3 contains 15 residues. The germline gives CDR1 MRHNA, CDR2 SNTAGT. Deletions cut 0 bases from V and 2 bases from J, with 7 bases between. In nucleotides, the CDR3 is TGTGCCAGCAGTGACTCGGGGCAAAACACCGGGGAGCTGTTTTTT. This gives the protein CASSDSGQNTGELFF.

The chain couples TRBV19 to TRBJ1-5, with 7 bases identical to TRBD1. This CDR3 is 15 amino acids long. Trimming removed 6 bases from V and 2 bases from J; junction bases left unmatched: 7. In germline, CDR1 is LNHDA, CDR2 SQIVND (reference sequence). CDR3: CASRQGTRGNQPQHF. Written as DNA, the CDR3 is TGTGCCAGTAGACAGGGGACGAGGGGCAATCAGCCCCAGCATTTT.

This clone was found once. V and J are TRBV28 and TRBJ2-5, with D unclear. Gene TRBJ2-7 matches the end of the DNA better, so the J call may be wrong. The V gene's germline CDR1 is MDHEN and CDR2 SYDVKM. This CDR3 is built from 14 residues. For the CDR3, the DNA is TGTGCCAGCAGTGAGCTCATCAACCCCTACGAGCAGTACTTC. Encoded protein: CASSELINPYEQYF.

This clone was seen a single time. Other DNA variants within this sample encode the same CDR3. The chain combines TRBV30 with TRBJ1-2, with TRBD1 as a possible D gene (5 bases). Germline CDR1 reads GTSNPN; CDR2 reads SVGIG (reference sequence). Between the trimmed V and J ends, which lost 3 bases and 2 bases, there was a span of 7 bases. The CDR3 covers 12 residues. CDR3 loop: CAWSAGNYGYTF. The DNA for the CDR3 is TGTGCCTGGAGCGCAGGGAACTATGGCTACACCTTC.

This rearrangement joins TRBV2 to TRBJ2-3; 11 bases align to TRBD2. The CDR3 is 14 amino acids. The trim removed 11 bases at V and 6 bases at J, leaving 10 bases unmatched. The germline V gene encodes CDR1 SNHLY and CDR2 FYNNEI. The CDR3 nucleotides are TGTGCCGCTCAGACTAGCGGGACTAGGGATACGCAGTATTTT. It is translated as CAAQTSGTRDTQYF. Full variable domain (remainder filled in from reference TRBV2 and TRBJ2-3): EPEVTQTPSHQVTQMGQEVILRCVPISNHLYFYWYRQILGQKVEFLVSFYNNEISEKSEIFDDQFSVERPDGSNFTLKIRSTKLEDSAMYFCAAQTSGTRDTQYFGPGTRLTVL.

The V gene is TRBV9, the J gene TRBJ2-5; a possible D gene is TRBD2 (6 bases). CDR3 length equals 16 residues. V lost 2 bases to trimming and J lost 2 bases, with 16 bases between them. Germline V gives CDR1 SGDLS, CDR2 YYNGEE. CDR3 in amino acids: CASSVAPGLTQETQYF. As DNA, the CDR3 is TGTGCCAGCAGCGTGGCCCCGGGACTTACACAAGAGACCCAGTACTTC.

This rearrangement joins TRBV4-2 to TRBJ2-5; 11 bases align to TRBD2. There are 14 residues in the CDR3. Germline loops: CDR1 LGHNA, CDR2 YNFKEQ. The V gene end was trimmed by 2 bases and the J gene end by 4 bases; junction bases not matched to a gene: 0. The CDR3 protein is CASSQTSGRETQYF. Written as DNA, the CDR3 is TGTGCCAGCAGCCAAACTAGCGGGAGAGAGACCCAGTACTTC.

The genes are TRBV5-8 and TRBJ1-5; possibly TRBD1 for D (5 bases). The germline V and J ends were trimmed by 0 bases and 3 bases, with 10 bases remaining between them. The length of the CDR3 is 15 residues. Germline V gives CDR1 SGHTS, CDR2 YDEGEE. The CDR3: CASSLGQITNQPQHF. The CDR3 DNA reads TGTGCCAGCAGCTTGGGACAGATCACCAATCAGCCCCAGCATTTT.

CDR3 amino acids: CASSQGQGTFWSGANVLTF. As DNA, the CDR3 is TGTGCCAGCAGCCAAGGACAGGGGACGTTCTGGTCTGGGGCCAACGTCCTGACTTTC. The chain employs TRBV7-9 and TRBJ2-6; 9 nucleotides agree with TRBD1. CDR3 length: 19 amino acids. The germline V gene encodes CDR1 SEHNR and CDR2 FQNEAQ (reference sequence). V was pared by 5 bases and J by 1 base, with 12 bases of the junction left unmatched.

This clone was recorded only once. The chain carries TRBV9 and TRBJ1-1; 9 nucleotides align to TRBD1. The CDR3 is 13 amino acids. Germline V gene data show CDR1 as SGDLS and CDR2 as YYNGEE. The ends lost 0 bases at V and 8 bases at J; junction bases unmatched: 2. CDR3 in DNA: TGTGCCAGCAGCGTAGGAGGGACAGGGGAAGCTTTCTTT. Its translation: CASSVGGTGEAFF.

This sequence joins TRBV28 and TRBJ2-7; D perhaps matches TRBD2 (7 bases). CDR1 is MDHEN and CDR2 is SYDVKM in the germline V gene. V lost 7 bases, J lost 1 base, and 14 bases lay in between. This CDR3 region has 14 residues. CDR3 sequence (DNA): TGTGCCAGCATCGCAGAGGGGGGGTCCTACGAGCAGTACTTC. Residues: CASIAEGGSYEQYF. Supplemented by reference TRBV28 and TRBJ2-7, the full variable domain reads DVKVTQSSRYLVKRTGEKVFLECVQDMDHENMFWYRQDPGLGLRLIYFSYDVKMKEKGDIPEGYSVSREKKERFSLILESASTNQTSMYLCASIAEGGSYEQYFGPGTRLTVT.

The rearrangement links TRBV4-2 to TRBJ2-3, with 8 bases aligning to TRBD2. In germline, CDR1 is LGHNA, CDR2 YNFKEQ. The CDR3 has 17 residues. V gave up 0 bases and J gave up 0 bases; unmatched junction bases: 5. CDR3 sequence reads: CASSQDRGGTSTDTQYF. CDR3 nucleotides: TGTGCCAGCAGCCAAGATCGGGGGGGAACTAGCACAGATACGCAGTATTTT.

The chain recombines TRBV6-6 with TRBJ2-1, with 10 bases lining up with TRBD2. V lost 7 bases and J lost 6; bases outside the gene matches: 9. CDR3 length: 15 residues. Germline V CDR1 and CDR2: MNHNY, SVGAGI (reference sequence). CDR3 nucleotide sequence: TGTGCCAGCATGACACTAGCGGGAAACCTCAATGAGCAGTTCTTC. It translates to CASMTLAGNLNEQFF.